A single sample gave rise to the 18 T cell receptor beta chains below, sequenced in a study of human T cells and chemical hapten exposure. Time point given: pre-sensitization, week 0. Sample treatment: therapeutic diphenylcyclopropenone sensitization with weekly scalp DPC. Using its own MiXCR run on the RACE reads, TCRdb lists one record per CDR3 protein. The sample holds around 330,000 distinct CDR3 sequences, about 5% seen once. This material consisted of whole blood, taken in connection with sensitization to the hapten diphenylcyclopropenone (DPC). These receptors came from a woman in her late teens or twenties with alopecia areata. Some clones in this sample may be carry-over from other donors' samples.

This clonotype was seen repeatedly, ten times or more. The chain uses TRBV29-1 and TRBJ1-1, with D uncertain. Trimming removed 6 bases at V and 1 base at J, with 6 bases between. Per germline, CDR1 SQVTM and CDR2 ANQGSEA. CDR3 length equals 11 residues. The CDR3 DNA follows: TGCAGCGTCGAACAGAACACTGAAGCTTTCTTT. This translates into CSVEQNTEAFF.

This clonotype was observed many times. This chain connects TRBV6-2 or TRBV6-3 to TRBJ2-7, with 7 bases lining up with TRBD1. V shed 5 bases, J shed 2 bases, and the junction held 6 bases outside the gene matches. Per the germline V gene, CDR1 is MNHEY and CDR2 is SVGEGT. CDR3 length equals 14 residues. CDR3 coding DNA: TGTGCCAGCAGTCCCCGACAGGGCCCCTACGAGCAGTACTTC. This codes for CASSPRQGPYEQYF.

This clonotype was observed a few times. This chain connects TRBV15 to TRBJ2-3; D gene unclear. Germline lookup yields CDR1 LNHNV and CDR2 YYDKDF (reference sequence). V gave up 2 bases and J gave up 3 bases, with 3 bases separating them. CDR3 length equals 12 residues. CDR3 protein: CATSRLTDTQYF. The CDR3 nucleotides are TGTGCCACCAGCAGACTAACAGATACGCAGTATTTT. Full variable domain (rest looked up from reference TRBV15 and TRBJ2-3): DAMVIQNPRYQVTQFGKPVTLSCSQTLNHNVMYWYQQKSSQAPKLLFHYYDKDFNNEADTPDNFQSRRPNTSFCFLDIRSPGLGDTAMYLCATSRLTDTQYFGPGTRLTVL.

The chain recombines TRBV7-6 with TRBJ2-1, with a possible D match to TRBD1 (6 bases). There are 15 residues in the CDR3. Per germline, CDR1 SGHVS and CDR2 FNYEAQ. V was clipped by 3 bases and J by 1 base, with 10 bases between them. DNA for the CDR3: TGTGCCAGCAGCTTGACAGGACAGTCCTACAATGAGCAGTTCTTC. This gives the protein CASSLTGQSYNEQFF. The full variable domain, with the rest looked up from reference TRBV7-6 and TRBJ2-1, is GAGVSQSPRYKVTKRGQDVALRCDPISGHVSLYWYRQALGQGPEFLTYFNYEAQQDKSGLPNDRFSAERPEGSISTLTIQRTEQRDSAMYRCASSLTGQSYNEQFFGPGTRLTVL.

The CDR3: CASSVGPTASYEQYF. CDR3 DNA sequence: TGTGCCAGCAGCGTAGGCCCCACAGCTTCCTACGAGCAGTACTTC. The chain carries TRBV9 and TRBJ2-7; D not certain. V lost 0 bases, J lost 1 base, and 11 bases lay in between. The length of the CDR3 is 15 residues. Looked up from germline, CDR1 is SGDLS and CDR2 is YYNGEE. The full variable domain, with the rest looked up from reference TRBV9 and TRBJ2-7, is DSGVTQTPKHLITATGQRVTLRCSPRSGDLSVYWYQQSLDQGLQFLIQYYNGEERAKGNILERFSAQQFPDLHSELNLSSLELGDSALYFCASSVGPTASYEQYFGPGTRLTVT.

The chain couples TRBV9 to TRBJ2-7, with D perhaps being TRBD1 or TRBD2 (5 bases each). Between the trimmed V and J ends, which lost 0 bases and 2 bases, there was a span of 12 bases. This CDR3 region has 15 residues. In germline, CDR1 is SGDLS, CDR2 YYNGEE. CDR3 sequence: CASSVGSRETYEQYF. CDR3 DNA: TGTGCCAGCAGCGTAGGTAGCAGGGAGACCTACGAGCAGTACTTC.

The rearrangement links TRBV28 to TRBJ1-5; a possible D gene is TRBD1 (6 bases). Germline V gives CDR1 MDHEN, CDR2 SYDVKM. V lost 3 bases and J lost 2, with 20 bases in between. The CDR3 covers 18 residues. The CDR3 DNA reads TGTGCCAGCAGTTTGGGTCTCCTGGCAGAGGGGGGCAATCAGCCCCAGCATTTT. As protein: CASSLGLLAEGGNQPQHF.

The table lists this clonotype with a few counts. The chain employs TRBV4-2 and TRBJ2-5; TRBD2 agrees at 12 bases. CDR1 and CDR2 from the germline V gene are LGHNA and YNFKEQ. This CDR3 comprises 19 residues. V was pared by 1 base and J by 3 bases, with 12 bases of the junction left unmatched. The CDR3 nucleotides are TGTGCCAGCAGCCAAGCTAGCGGGGGGGCCAGGGTGGGGAAAGAGACCCAGTACTTC. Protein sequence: CASSQASGGARVGKETQYF.

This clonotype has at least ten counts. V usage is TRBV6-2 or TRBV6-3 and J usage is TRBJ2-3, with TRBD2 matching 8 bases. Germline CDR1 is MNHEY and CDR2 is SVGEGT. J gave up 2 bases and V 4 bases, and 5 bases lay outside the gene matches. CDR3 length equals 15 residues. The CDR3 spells CASSSGTSDTDTQYF. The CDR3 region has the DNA TGTGCCAGCAGTTCGGGGACTAGTGACACAGATACGCAGTATTTT.

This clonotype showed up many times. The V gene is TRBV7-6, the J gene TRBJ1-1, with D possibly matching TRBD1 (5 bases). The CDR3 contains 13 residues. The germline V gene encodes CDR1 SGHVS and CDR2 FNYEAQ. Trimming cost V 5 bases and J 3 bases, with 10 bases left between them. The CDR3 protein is CASSQGRDTEAFF. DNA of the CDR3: TGTGCCAGCAGCCAGGGACGGGACACTGAAGCTTTCTTT.

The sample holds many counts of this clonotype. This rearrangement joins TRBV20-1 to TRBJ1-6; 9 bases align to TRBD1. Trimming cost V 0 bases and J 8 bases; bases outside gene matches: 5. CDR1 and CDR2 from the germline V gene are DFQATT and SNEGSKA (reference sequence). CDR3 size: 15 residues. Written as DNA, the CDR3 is TGCAGTGCTAGAGACCCGGGACAGGGTTATTCACCCCTCCACTTT. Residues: CSARDPGQGYSPLHF.

CDR3 DNA: TGCGCCAGCAGCCAAGGGACAGTCGGCAATTCACCCCTCCACTTT. It yields the protein CASSQGTVGNSPLHF. V and J are TRBV5-1 and TRBJ1-6; 7 nucleotides align to TRBD1. Germline trimming cut 4 bases from V and 7 bases from J; bases unmatched to any gene: 8. From germline, CDR1 is SGHRS and CDR2 YFSETQ. The CDR3 length is 15 residues.

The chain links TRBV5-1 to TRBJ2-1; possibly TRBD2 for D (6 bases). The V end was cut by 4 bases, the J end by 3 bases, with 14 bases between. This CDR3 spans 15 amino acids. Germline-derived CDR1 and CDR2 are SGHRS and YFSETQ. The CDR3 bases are TGCGCCAGCAGCCTGCAGGAGGGGAACTACAATGAGCAGTTCTTC. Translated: CASSLQEGNYNEQFF. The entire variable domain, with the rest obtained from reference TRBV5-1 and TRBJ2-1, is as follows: KAGVTQTPRYLIKTRGQQVTLSCSPISGHRSVSWYQQTPGQGLQFLFEYFSETQRNKGNFPGRFSGRQFSNSRSEMNVSTLELGDSALYLCASSLQEGNYNEQFFGPGTRLTVL.

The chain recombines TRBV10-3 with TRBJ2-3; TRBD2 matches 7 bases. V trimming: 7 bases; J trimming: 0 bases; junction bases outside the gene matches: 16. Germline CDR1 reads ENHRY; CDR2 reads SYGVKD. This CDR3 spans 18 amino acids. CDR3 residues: CAIKSSWRGKFSTDTQYF. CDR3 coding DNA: TGTGCCATCAAAAGTAGTTGGCGGGGGAAATTTAGCACAGATACGCAGTATTTT.

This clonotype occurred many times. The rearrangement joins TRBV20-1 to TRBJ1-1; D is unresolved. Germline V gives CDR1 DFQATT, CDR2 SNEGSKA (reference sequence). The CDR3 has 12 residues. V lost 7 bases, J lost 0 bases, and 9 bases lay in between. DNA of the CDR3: TGCAGTGAACATACCCTGAACACTGAAGCTTTCTTT. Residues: CSEHTLNTEAFF.

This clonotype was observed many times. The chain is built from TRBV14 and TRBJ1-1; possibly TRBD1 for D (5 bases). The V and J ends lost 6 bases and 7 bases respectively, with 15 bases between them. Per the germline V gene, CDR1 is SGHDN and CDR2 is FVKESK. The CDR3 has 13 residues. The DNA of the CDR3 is TGTGCCAGCAGGGAGCCGGGACGGAGTGAAGCTTTCTTT. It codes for CASREPGRSEAFF.

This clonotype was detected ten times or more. The CDR3 DNA follows: TGTGCCAGCTCACCACCGGAGCTCGGTGAAGCTTTCTTT. It is translated as CASSPPELGEAFF. The chain is built from TRBV18 and TRBJ1-1; no clear D gene. CDR3 length equals 13 residues. The V gene lost 0 bases and the J gene lost 7 bases, with 9 bases spanning the gap. The germline V gene encodes CDR1 KGHSH and CDR2 LQKENI.

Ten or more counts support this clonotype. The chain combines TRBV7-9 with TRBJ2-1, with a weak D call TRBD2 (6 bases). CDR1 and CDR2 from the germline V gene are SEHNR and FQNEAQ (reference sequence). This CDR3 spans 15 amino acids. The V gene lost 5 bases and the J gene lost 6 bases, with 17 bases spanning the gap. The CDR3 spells CASSIRTTLSNEQFF. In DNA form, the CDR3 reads TGTGCCAGCAGCATCCGGACTACCCTCTCCAATGAGCAGTTCTTC.